Below, 31 T cell receptor beta chains from the same sample are listed, as sequenced in a study of regulatory dendritic cells for organ transplantation. The repertoire was sequenced with immunoSEQ multiplex PCR; TCRdb's copy has only in-frame clones and lacks some. The data show 29,000 or so clones, with about 79% seen just once and 2% to 2.5% held by the top ten. The sequencing input was memory CD4+ T cells from blood. Sample subset: CD45RO+ memory T cells. The receptor set was obtained from a human donor in good health.

This rearrangement joins TRBV6-5 to TRBJ2-3, with D possibly TRBD1 on 6 matching bases. This CDR3 spans 13 amino acids. Germline CDR1 reads MNHEY; CDR2 reads SVGAGI. Trimming shortened V by 6 bases and J by 2 bases, and 9 bases separated the two germline ends. The CDR3 DNA sequence: TGTGCCAGCAGGTGGACAGACACAGATACGCAGTATTTT. This codes for CASRWTDTDTQYF.

The chain couples TRBV28 to TRBJ2-6, with a tentative D call TRBD1 (6 bases). CDR3 length equals 17 residues. Germline values: CDR1 MDHEN, CDR2 SYDVKM. V lost 6 bases to trimming and J lost 0 bases, with 15 bases between them. The CDR3: CASRPGTRNSGANVLTF. The DNA of the CDR3 is TGTGCCAGCAGACCGGGGACACGCAACTCTGGGGCCAACGTCCTGACTTTC.

This clone was seen a few times. The chain carries TRBV27 and TRBJ2-7; the D gene is possibly TRBD2 (5 bases). CDR1 is MNHEY, CDR2 SMNVEV, per germline (reference sequence). The CDR3 covers 15 residues. Trimming left V 4 bases short and J 6 bases short, with 19 bases between. CDR3 bases: TGTGCCAGCAGTTCCTCCGTTACTAGTTGGGGCGAGCAGTACTTC. Translated, it gives CASSSSVTSWGEQYF.

The chain uses TRBV2 and TRBJ1-2; 12 bases line up with TRBD1. Trimming cost V 2 bases and J 6 bases; bases outside gene matches: 4. The CDR3 sequence is 15 residues long. Germline values: CDR1 SNHLY, CDR2 FYNNEI. The CDR3 DNA reads as TGTGCCAGCAGTGAATCGGGACAGGGGGCCGATGGCTACACCTTC. Its translation: CASSESGQGADGYTF.

This sequence joins TRBV6-6 and TRBJ1-4, with TRBD1 as a possible D gene (6 bases). V shed 4 bases and J shed 4 bases, with 13 bases lying between them. Per the germline V gene, CDR1 is MNHNY and CDR2 is SVGAGI (reference sequence). The CDR3 extends over 15 amino acids. CDR3 region: CASSSWGPGNEKLFF. For the CDR3, the DNA is TGTGCCAGCAGTTCATGGGGGCCGGGTAATGAAAAACTGTTTTTT.

This clone showed up just once. The J gene is TRBJ1-4, the V gene TRBV4-1; the D gene is possibly TRBD1 (6 bases). Trimming left V 0 bases short and J 5 bases short, with 13 bases between. The V gene's germline CDR1 is MGHRA and CDR2 YSYEKL. The CDR3 has 16 amino acids. The CDR3 DNA follows: TGCGCCAGCAGCCAAGATGGAGCAGGGGCGAATGAAAAACTGTTTTTT. Translation: CASSQDGAGANEKLFF.

V gene TRBV7-8 combines with J gene TRBJ2-1, with a tentative D call TRBD2 (7 bases). CDR3 length: 16 amino acids. Trimming pared 4 bases from V and 6 bases from J, leaving 19 bases between. In germline, CDR1 is SGHVS, CDR2 FQNEAQ. CDR3 loop: CASSSQAGLGANEQFF. The CDR3 DNA follows: TGTGCCAGCAGCTCCCAAGCGGGGTTGGGGGCCAATGAGCAGTTCTTC.

The chain uses TRBV7-3 and TRBJ2-3, with TRBD2 identical over 12 bases. The CDR3 runs to 17 residues. After removal of 3 bases from V and 5 bases from J, the junction contained 9 bases not matched to a gene. CDR1 is SGHTA, CDR2 FQGTGA, per germline. CDR3 coding DNA: TGTGCCAGCAGCTTCGGGATGGGGGGACTAGCGGGAGATACGCAGTATTTT. This encodes CASSFGMGGLAGDTQYF.

The chain recombines TRBV4-2 with TRBJ2-1; D is perhaps TRBD2 (6 bases). Between the trimmed V and J ends, which lost 2 bases and 6 bases, there was a span of 14 bases. Germline V lookup: CDR1 LGHNA, CDR2 YNFKEQ. The CDR3 is 15 residues long. In DNA form, the CDR3 reads TGTGCCAGCAGCCAAAGACTAGTAGGGTTCAATGAGCAGTTCTTC. Its protein product is CASSQRLVGFNEQFF.

The chain carries TRBV7-6 and TRBJ2-3; D unclear. This CDR3 is built from 13 residues. The V and J ends lost 2 bases and 5 bases respectively, with 8 bases between them. CDR1 is SGHVS and CDR2 is FNYEAQ in the germline V gene. In DNA, the CDR3 is TGTGCCAGCAGCTTATTTTTGCAAGATACGCAGTATTTT. Translating gives CASSLFLQDTQYF.

This chain connects TRBV7-2 to TRBJ2-5, with D unresolved. The V gene's germline CDR1 is SGHTA and CDR2 FQGNSA. Trimming shortened V by 5 bases and J by 2 bases, and 15 bases separated the two germline ends. The CDR3 spans 15 residues. The CDR3 DNA sequence: TGTGCCAGCAGCCCACGGAAGGCGAAGCAAGAGACCCAGTACTTC. This encodes CASSPRKAKQETQYF.

The CDR3 reads CASSWGQDSNQPQHF. In DNA form, the CDR3 reads TGTGCCAGCAGCTGGGGACAAGATAGCAATCAGCCCCAGCATTTT. This chain uses TRBV7-8 with TRBJ1-5; tentative D call: TRBD1 (6 bases). Trimming removed 4 bases at V and 0 bases at J, with 10 bases between. The CDR3 is made up of 15 amino acids. CDR1 and CDR2 (germline): SGHVS, FQNEAQ. The whole variable domain, remainder taken from reference TRBV7-8 and TRBJ1-5, is GAGVSQSPRYKVAKRGQDVALRCDPISGHVSLFWYQQALGQGPEFLTYFQNEAQLDKSGLPSDRFFAERPEGSVSTLKIQRTQQEDSAVYLCASSWGQDSNQPQHFGDGTRLSIL.

V and J are TRBV6-1 and TRBJ2-7, with TRBD2 matching 7 bases. V gave up 4 bases and J gave up 2 bases; unmatched junction bases: 8. The CDR3 is 15 residues long. Germline CDR1 and CDR2: MNHNS and SASEGT. The CDR3 nucleotides read TGTGCCAGCAGTGTAGGGCTAGCGGAACCCTACGAGCAGTACTTC. Translating gives CASSVGLAEPYEQYF.

The chain recombines TRBV6-5 with TRBJ2-5, with D uncertain. CDR3 length equals 13 residues. The germline gives CDR1 MNHEY, CDR2 SVGAGI. Between the trimmed V and J ends, which lost 0 bases and 5 bases, there was a span of 7 bases. The CDR3 spells CASSYSNAETQYF. The CDR3 DNA reads as TGTGCCAGCAGTTACTCGAACGCGGAGACCCAGTACTTC.

This clone came up once. The sample contains more than one DNA sequence encoding this CDR3. J is TRBJ2-5 and V is TRBV20-1; D not certain. The CDR3 length is 11 residues. Trimming removed 1 base from V and 4 bases from J, with 4 bases in between. Germline V gene data show CDR1 as DFQATT and CDR2 as SNEGSKA (reference sequence). As DNA, the CDR3 is TGCAGTGCTAGAGTGGTAGAGACCCAGTACTTC. Protein sequence: CSARVVETQYF.

The chain links TRBV7-9 to TRBJ1-2, with D unresolved. The germline V and J ends were trimmed by 7 bases and 8 bases, with 11 bases remaining between them. CDR1 and CDR2 (germline): SEHNR, FQNEAQ (reference sequence). The CDR3 has 11 residues. CDR3 nucleotide sequence: TGTGCCAGCAACTCAGCTGGCGGCTACACCTTC. It encodes CASNSAGGYTF.

The J gene is TRBJ1-2, the V gene TRBV5-1; tentative D call: TRBD1 (5 bases). CDR1 and CDR2 from the germline V gene are SGHRS and YFSETQ. This CDR3 has 16 residues. The V end was cut by 4 bases, the J end by 7 bases, with 23 bases between. This CDR3 reads CASSPEGRTTVLGYTF. DNA of the CDR3: TGCGCCAGCAGCCCTGAGGGACGGACCACCGTACTTGGCTACACCTTC.

The chain uses TRBV15 and TRBJ1-1; TRBD1 aligns across 7 bases. The trim removed 6 bases at V and 1 base at J, leaving 11 bases unmatched. The CDR3 has 16 residues. Germline lookup yields CDR1 LNHNV and CDR2 YYDKDF (reference sequence). The CDR3: CATRRTGGVGNTEAFF. The CDR3 DNA reads as TGTGCCACCAGACGGACAGGTGGGGTCGGGAACACTGAAGCTTTCTTT.

For the CDR3, the DNA is TGTGCCAGCAGTTATGGCGGGGATGGAGATACGCAGTATTTT. This sequence encodes CASSYGGDGDTQYF. The V and J genes are TRBV6-4 and TRBJ2-3; a possible D gene is TRBD2 (6 bases). Trimming shortened V by 5 bases and J by 5 bases, and 14 bases separated the two germline ends. The CDR3 has 14 amino acids. CDR1 MRHNA and CDR2 SNTAGT come from the germline V gene.

The rearrangement uses TRBV14 and TRBJ2-1; D unresolved. The CDR3 is made up of 11 amino acids. Trimming stripped 1 base from V and 9 bases from J, with 4 bases between. Germline-derived CDR1 and CDR2 are SGHDN and FVKESK. The CDR3 DNA follows: TGTGCCAGCAGCCAAGGACCTGAGCAGTTCTTC. Its translation is CASSQGPEQFF.

CDR3 nucleotides: TGTGCCAGCAGCCCCGGACCGACCATCGACAATGAGCAGTTCTTC. It translates to CASSPGPTIDNEQFF. The V call is TRBV9, the J call TRBJ2-1; D gene uncertain. The germline gives CDR1 SGDLS, CDR2 YYNGEE. Trimming left V 4 bases short and J 5 bases short, with 16 bases between. The CDR3 sequence is 15 residues long.

The chain joins TRBV4-2 to TRBJ2-1; the match to TRBD2 covers 13 bases. This CDR3 has 17 residues. V dropped 4 bases and J dropped 5; count of bases not matched to a gene: 8. Germline V CDR1 and CDR2: LGHNA, YNFKEQ. The CDR3 nucleotides are TGTGCCAGCAGCCTTAACGCCGGGACTAGCGGGAACAATGAGCAGTTCTTC. As protein: CASSLNAGTSGNNEQFF.

The V and J genes are TRBV5-4 and TRBJ1-5; a weak D match, TRBD1 (5 bases). Germline CDR1 is SGHNT and CDR2 is YYREEE (reference sequence). The CDR3 sequence is 15 residues long. With 0 bases removed from V and 7 bases from J, the gap between germline ends came to 14 bases. This chain's CDR3 is CASSLELKGTQPQHF. CDR3 in DNA: TGTGCCAGCAGCTTGGAATTAAAGGGGACCCAGCCCCAGCATTTT.

The J gene is TRBJ2-5, the V gene TRBV5-1; 11 bases match TRBD2. The V gene end was trimmed by 4 bases and the J gene end by 4 bases; junction bases not matched to a gene: 3. The germline CDR1 and CDR2 sequences are SGHRS and YFSETQ. The CDR3 runs 14 residues. CDR3 DNA sequence: TGCGCCAGCAGCACAGGACTAGCGGGAGAGACCCAGTACTTC. Encoded protein: CASSTGLAGETQYF.

This chain links TRBV6-5 with TRBJ2-7; D not certain. Germline assignment: CDR1 MNHEY and CDR2 SVGAGI. The CDR3 runs 11 residues. V lost 5 bases to trimming and J lost 7 bases, with 9 bases between them. CDR3 bases: TGTGCCAGCAGTACGAAGAAAGAGCAGTACTTC. Residues: CASSTKKEQYF.

To note about this clone: The same CDR3 also results from other DNA sequences found in this sample. This chain uses TRBV7-9 with TRBJ2-7; D perhaps matches TRBD1 (6 bases). V lost 3 bases and J lost 1, with 10 bases in between. Germline V gene lookup returns CDR1 SEHNR and CDR2 FQNEAQ (reference sequence). The CDR3 has 14 residues. The CDR3 sequence is CASSFGQPSYEQYF. The CDR3 DNA follows: TGTGCCAGCAGCTTCGGACAGCCGTCCTACGAGCAGTACTTC.

J is TRBJ2-3 and V is TRBV27; 9 positions match TRBD2. The CDR3 runs 16 residues. Germline CDR1 reads MNHEY; CDR2 reads SMNVEV (reference sequence). V lost 0 bases to trimming and J lost 4 bases; unmatched junction nucleotides: 5. The CDR3 DNA follows: TGTGCCAGCAGTTTATCGTCCGCGGGAGGGCCAGATACGCAGTATTTT. It encodes CASSLSSAGGPDTQYF.

This chain uses TRBV5-1 with TRBJ1-2; TRBD1 matches 7 bases. The germline V gene has CDR1 SGHRS and CDR2 YFSETQ. The length of the CDR3 is 15 residues. V was pared by 3 bases and J by 6 bases, with 11 bases of the junction left unmatched. CDR3 loop: CASSWKTGVADGYTF. DNA for the CDR3: TGCGCCAGCAGCTGGAAAACAGGGGTGGCTGATGGCTACACCTTC.

This chain links TRBV5-4 with TRBJ2-7; D not resolved. V lost 0 bases and J lost 6, with 4 bases in between. The length of the CDR3 is 11 residues. Per the germline V gene, CDR1 is SGHNT and CDR2 is YYREEE (reference sequence). The CDR3 is CASSLASEQYF. The CDR3 region has the DNA TGTGCCAGCAGCTTGGCTTCCGAGCAGTACTTC.

In the case of this clone: A read error may produce the germline difference seen at one junction end. This chain links TRBV19 with TRBJ2-5; a weak D match, TRBD2 (5 bases). This CDR3 has 16 amino acids. The germline V gene has CDR1 LNHDA and CDR2 SQIVND (reference sequence). The CDR3 loop reads CASRIEIWEKEATQYF. CDR3 coding DNA: TGTGCCAGTAGGATAGAGATATGGGAAAAGGAGGCGACCCAGTACTTC.

The chain is built from TRBV4-3 and TRBJ1-6; unclear D gene. This CDR3 spans 18 amino acids. Germline lookup yields CDR1 LGHNA and CDR2 YSLEER. V shed 0 bases and J shed 1 base, with 13 bases lying between them. The CDR3 bases are TGCGCCAGCAGCCAAGACTTCTTAACAGCATCCTATAATTCACCCCTCCACTTT. It translates to CASSQDFLTASYNSPLHF.